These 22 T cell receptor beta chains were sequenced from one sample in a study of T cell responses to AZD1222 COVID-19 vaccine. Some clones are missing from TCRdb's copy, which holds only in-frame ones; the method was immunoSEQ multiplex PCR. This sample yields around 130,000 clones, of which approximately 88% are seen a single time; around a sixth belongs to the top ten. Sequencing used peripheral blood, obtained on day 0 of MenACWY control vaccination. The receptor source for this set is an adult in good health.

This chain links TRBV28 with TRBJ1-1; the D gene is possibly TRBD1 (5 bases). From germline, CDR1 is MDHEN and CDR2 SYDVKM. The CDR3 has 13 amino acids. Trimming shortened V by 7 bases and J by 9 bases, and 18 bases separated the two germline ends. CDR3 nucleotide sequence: TGTGCCAGCATCGAATGGAGGGGAGTAAAAGCTTTCTTT. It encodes CASIEWRGVKAFF.

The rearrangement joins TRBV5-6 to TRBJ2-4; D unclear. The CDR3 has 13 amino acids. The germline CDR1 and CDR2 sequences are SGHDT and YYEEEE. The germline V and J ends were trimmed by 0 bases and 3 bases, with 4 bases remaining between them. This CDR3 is CASSLGSKNIQYF. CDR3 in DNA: TGTGCCAGCAGCTTGGGCAGCAAAAACATTCAGTACTTC.

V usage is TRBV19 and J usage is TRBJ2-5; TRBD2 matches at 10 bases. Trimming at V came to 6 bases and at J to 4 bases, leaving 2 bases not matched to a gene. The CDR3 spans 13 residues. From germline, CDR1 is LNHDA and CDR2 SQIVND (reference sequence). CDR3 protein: CASRRLAGETQYF. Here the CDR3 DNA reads TGTGCCAGTAGAAGACTAGCGGGAGAGACCCAGTACTTC.

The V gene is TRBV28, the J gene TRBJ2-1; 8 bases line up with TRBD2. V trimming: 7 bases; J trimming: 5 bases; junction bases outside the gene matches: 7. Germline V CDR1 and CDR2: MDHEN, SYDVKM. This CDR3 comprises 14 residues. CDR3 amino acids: CASKGLAGNNEQFF. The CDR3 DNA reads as TGTGCCAGCAAAGGCCTAGCGGGTAACAATGAGCAGTTCTTC.

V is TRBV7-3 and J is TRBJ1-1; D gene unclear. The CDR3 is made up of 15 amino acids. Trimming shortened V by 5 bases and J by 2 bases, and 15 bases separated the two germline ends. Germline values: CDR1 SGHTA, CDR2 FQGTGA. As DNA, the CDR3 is TGTGCCAGCAGCCCGGCCGGGCTTATCAACACTGAAGCTTTCTTT. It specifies CASSPAGLINTEAFF. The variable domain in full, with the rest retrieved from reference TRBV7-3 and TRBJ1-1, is GAGVSQTPSNKVTEKGKYVELRCDPISGHTALYWYRQSLGQGPEFLIYFQGTGAADDSGLPNDRFFAVRPEGSVSTLKIQRTERGDSAVYLCASSPAGLINTEAFFGQGTRLTVV.

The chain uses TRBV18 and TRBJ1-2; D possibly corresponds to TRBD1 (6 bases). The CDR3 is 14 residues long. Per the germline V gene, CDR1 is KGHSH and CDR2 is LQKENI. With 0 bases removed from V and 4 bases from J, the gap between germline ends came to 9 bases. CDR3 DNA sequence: TGTGCCAGCTCACCACCGGGCAGGGGCTATGGCTACACCTTC. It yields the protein CASSPPGRGYGYTF.

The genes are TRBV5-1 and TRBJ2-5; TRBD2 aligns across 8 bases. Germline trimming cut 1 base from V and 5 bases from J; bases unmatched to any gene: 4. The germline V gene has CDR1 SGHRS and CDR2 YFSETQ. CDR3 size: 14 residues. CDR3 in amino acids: CASSLPGGPETQYF. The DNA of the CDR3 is TGCGCCAGCAGCTTGCCGGGAGGGCCGGAGACCCAGTACTTC.

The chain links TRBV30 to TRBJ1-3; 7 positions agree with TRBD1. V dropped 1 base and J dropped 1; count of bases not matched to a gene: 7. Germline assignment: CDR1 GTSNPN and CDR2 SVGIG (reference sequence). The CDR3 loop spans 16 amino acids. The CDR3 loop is CAWSGFDRESGNTIYF. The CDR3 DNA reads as TGTGCCTGGAGTGGGTTTGACAGGGAATCTGGAAACACCATATATTTT.

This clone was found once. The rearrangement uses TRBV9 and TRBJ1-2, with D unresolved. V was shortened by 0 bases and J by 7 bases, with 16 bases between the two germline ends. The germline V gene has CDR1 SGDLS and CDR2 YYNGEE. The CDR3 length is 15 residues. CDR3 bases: TGTGCCAGCAGCGTAGGGGTGGGCGTCCCCCTTGGCTACACCTTC. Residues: CASSVGVGVPLGYTF. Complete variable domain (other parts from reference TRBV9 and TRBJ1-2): DSGVTQTPKHLITATGQRVTLRCSPRSGDLSVYWYQQSLDQGLQFLIQYYNGEERAKGNILERFSAQQFPDLHSELNLSSLELGDSALYFCASSVGVGVPLGYTFGSGTRLTVV.

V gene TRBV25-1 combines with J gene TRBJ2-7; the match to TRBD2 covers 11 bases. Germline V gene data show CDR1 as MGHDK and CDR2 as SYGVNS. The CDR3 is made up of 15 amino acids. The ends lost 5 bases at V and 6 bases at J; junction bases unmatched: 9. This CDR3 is CASSIMGLAVGEQYF. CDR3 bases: TGTGCCAGCAGTATAATGGGACTAGCGGTCGGCGAGCAGTACTTC.

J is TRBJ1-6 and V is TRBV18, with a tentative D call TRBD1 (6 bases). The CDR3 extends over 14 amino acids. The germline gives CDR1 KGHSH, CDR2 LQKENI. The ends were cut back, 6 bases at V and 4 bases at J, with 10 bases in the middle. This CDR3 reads CASSKDSYNSPLHF. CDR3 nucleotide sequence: TGTGCCAGCTCGAAGGACAGTTATAATTCACCCCTCCACTTT.

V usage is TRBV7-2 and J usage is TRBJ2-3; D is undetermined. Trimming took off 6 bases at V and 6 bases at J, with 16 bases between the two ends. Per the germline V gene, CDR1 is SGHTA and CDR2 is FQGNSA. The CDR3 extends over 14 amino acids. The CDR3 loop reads CASSFVPDADTQYF. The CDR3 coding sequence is TGTGCCAGCAGTTTCGTCCCGGATGCGGATACGCAGTATTTT.

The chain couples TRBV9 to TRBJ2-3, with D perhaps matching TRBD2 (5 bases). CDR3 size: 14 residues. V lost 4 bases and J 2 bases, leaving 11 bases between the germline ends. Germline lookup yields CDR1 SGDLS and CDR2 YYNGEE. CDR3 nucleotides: TGTGCCAGCAGCACCCGAGGGATCACAGATACGCAGTATTTT. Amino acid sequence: CASSTRGITDTQYF.

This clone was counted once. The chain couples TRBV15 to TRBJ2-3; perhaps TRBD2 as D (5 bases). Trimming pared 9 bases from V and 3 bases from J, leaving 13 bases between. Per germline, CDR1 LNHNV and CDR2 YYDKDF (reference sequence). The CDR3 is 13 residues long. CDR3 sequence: CATNSGPTDTQYF. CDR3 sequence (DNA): TGTGCCACTAACAGCGGACCGACAGATACGCAGTATTTT.

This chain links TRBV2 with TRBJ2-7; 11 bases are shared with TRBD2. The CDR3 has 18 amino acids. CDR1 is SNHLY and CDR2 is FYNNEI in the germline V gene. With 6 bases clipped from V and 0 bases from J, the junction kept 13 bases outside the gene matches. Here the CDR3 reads CASRDTGTSGKGSYEQYF. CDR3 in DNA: TGTGCCAGCAGGGACACCGGGACTAGCGGAAAAGGCTCCTACGAGCAGTACTTC.

CDR3 nucleotides: TGTGCCAGCAGCCCACGGCTCGGGACAGGGTATGAAAAACTGTTTTTT. Translation: CASSPRLGTGYEKLFF. The chain employs TRBV9 and TRBJ1-4; 9 bases align to TRBD1. This CDR3 has 16 amino acids. Germline CDR1 reads SGDLS; CDR2 reads YYNGEE. After removal of 4 bases from V and 6 bases from J, the junction contained 10 bases not matched to a gene.

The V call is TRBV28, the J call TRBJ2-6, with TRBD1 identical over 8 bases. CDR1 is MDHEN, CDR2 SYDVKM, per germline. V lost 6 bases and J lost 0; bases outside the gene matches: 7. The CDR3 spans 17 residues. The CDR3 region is CASRPSTGGSGANVLTF. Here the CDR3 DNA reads TGTGCCAGCAGACCCTCAACAGGGGGCTCTGGGGCCAACGTCCTGACTTTC.

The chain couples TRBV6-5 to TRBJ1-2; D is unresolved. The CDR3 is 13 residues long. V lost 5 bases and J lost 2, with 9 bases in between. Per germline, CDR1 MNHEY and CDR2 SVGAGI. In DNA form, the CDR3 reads TGTGCCAGCAGTACTACCAGCAACTATGGCTACACCTTC. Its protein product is CASSTTSNYGYTF.

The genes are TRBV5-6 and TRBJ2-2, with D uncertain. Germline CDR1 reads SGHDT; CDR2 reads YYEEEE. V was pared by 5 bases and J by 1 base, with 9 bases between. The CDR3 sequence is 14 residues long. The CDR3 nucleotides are TGTGCCAGCAGTTTAACTCGGAACACCGGGGAGCTGTTTTTT. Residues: CASSLTRNTGELFF.

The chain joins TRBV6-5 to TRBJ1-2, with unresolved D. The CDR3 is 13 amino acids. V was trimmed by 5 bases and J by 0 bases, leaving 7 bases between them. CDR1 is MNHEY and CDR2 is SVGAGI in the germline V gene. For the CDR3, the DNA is TGTGCCAGCAGTCCTAGGGCTAACTATGGCTACACCTTC. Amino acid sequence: CASSPRANYGYTF.

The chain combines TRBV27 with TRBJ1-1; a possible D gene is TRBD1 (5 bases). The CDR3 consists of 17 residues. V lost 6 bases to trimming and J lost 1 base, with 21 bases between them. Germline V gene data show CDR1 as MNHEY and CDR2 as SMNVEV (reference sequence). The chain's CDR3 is CASRVQAWGRGNTEAFF. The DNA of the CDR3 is TGTGCCAGCAGGGTACAGGCATGGGGTCGGGGGAACACTGAAGCTTTCTTT.

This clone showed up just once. The CDR3: CASSPRTSYNEQFF. CDR3 in DNA: TGTGCCAGCTCACCCCGGACATCCTACAATGAGCAGTTCTTC. The rearrangement links TRBV18 to TRBJ2-1; tentatively, D is TRBD1 (5 bases). V was pared by 3 bases and J by 1 base, with 7 bases between. CDR1 and CDR2 (germline): KGHSH, LQKENI. The CDR3 spans 14 residues. Combining the CDR3 with reference TRBV18 and TRBJ2-1 gives the whole variable domain NAGVMQNPRHLVRRRGQEARLRCSPMKGHSHVYWYRQLPEEGLKFMVYLQKENIIDESGMPKERFSAEFPKEGPSILRIQQVVRGDSAAYFCASSPRTSYNEQFFGPGTRLTVL.